The 17 T cell receptor beta chains given below trace back to one sample, sequenced in a study of cytomegalovirus exposure and HLA in healthy donors. It was with 60 Vbeta and 13 Jbeta primers that the PCR ran. Here immunoSEQ multiplex PCR was the method, and the copy in TCRdb shows in-frame clones only, minus some. This sample has about 230,000 clones, with around 85% found just once. Sequenced sample: PBMCs. These receptors were collected from a human donor in good health.

The chain uses TRBV29-1 and TRBJ2-5; TRBD2 is a possible D gene (6 bases). V lost 6 bases, J lost 0 bases, and 11 bases lay in between. The CDR3 is made up of 13 amino acids. CDR1 SQVTM and CDR2 ANQGSEA come from the germline V gene. DNA for the CDR3: TGCAGCGTCGGGGGTGGGGACCAAGAGACCCAGTACTTC. Amino acids: CSVGGGDQETQYF.

This chain links TRBV4-3 with TRBJ2-1; no clear D gene. V was trimmed by 0 bases and J by 9 bases, leaving 12 bases between them. The CDR3 contains 14 residues. Germline V lookup: CDR1 LGHNA, CDR2 YSLEER. The CDR3 DNA reads TGCGCCAGCAGCCAAGATCTATATCGGGTTGAGCAGTTCTTC. Translating gives CASSQDLYRVEQFF.

This clone has a single count. This chain links TRBV18 with TRBJ2-5; 8 bases are a match to TRBD2. V lost 4 bases and J lost 0; bases outside the gene matches: 4. The CDR3 consists of 15 residues. CDR1 and CDR2 (germline): KGHSH, LQKENI. The CDR3 is CASSRMRGDQETQYF. DNA of the CDR3: TGTGCCAGCTCACGCATGCGGGGGGACCAAGAGACCCAGTACTTC.

The chain carries TRBV10-3 and TRBJ2-7; TRBD1 matches 9 bases. After removal of 10 bases from V and 5 bases from J, the junction contained 9 bases not matched to a gene. CDR3 length equals 13 residues. From germline, CDR1 is ENHRY and CDR2 SYGVKD. CDR3 residues: CATKGQGADEQYF. Here the CDR3 DNA reads TGTGCCACAAAGGGACAGGGAGCTGACGAGCAGTACTTC.

This clone was seen repeatedly, ten times or more. The rearrangement links TRBV27 to TRBJ2-1, with 7 bases aligning to TRBD2. Germline V gives CDR1 MNHEY, CDR2 SMNVEV (reference sequence). The CDR3 spans 16 residues. J lost 4 bases, V lost 2 bases, and 8 bases had no gene match. Written as DNA, the CDR3 is TGTGCCAGCAGTTTAATGGGCGGGAGACTATACAATGAGCAGTTCTTC. This gives the protein CASSLMGGRLYNEQFF.

This rearrangement joins TRBV5-4 to TRBJ2-7; 9 positions match TRBD2. The CDR3 runs to 16 residues. In germline, CDR1 is SGHNT, CDR2 YYREEE (reference sequence). The junction had 9 bases not matched to a gene; V was cut back by 3 bases and J by 2 bases. The CDR3 protein is CASSSTGTSRPYEQYF. The DNA for the CDR3 is TGTGCCAGCAGCTCAACCGGGACTAGCAGACCCTACGAGCAGTACTTC.

The V and J genes are TRBV16 and TRBJ2-6, with 9 positions matching TRBD1. Germline lookup yields CDR1 KGHSY and CDR2 FQNENV. The CDR3 contains 19 residues. J lost 0 bases, V lost 0 bases, and 6 bases had no gene match. CDR3 in DNA: TGTGCCAGCAGCCAATCGCGGGACAGGGTCAGCTCTGGGGCCAACGTCCTGACTTTC. Translated, it gives CASSQSRDRVSSGANVLTF.

The chain carries TRBV6-5 and TRBJ1-6, with D uncertain. V was trimmed by 2 bases and J by 11 bases, leaving 16 bases between them. The CDR3 runs to 15 residues. The germline V gene encodes CDR1 MNHEY and CDR2 SVGAGI. In DNA form, the CDR3 reads TGTGCCAGCAGTTACGAGGGTTTCGGCGTGACACCCCTCCACTTT. Its translation: CASSYEGFGVTPLHF.

The chain joins TRBV7-2 to TRBJ2-7, with 7 bases matching TRBD1. The CDR3 has 15 amino acids. The J segment lost 0 bases and the V segment lost 5 bases, leaving 7 bases of the junction unmatched. The germline V gene encodes CDR1 SGHTA and CDR2 FQGNSA. This CDR3 is CASSHGTASSYEQYF. The CDR3 nucleotides are TGTGCCAGCAGCCACGGGACAGCCTCCTCCTACGAGCAGTACTTC.

DNA for the CDR3: TGCAGCGTTAAATACCTGACGGAAAAAGCGGGAGGGCCGGATACGCAGTATTTT. It yields the protein CSVKYLTEKAGGPDTQYF. This chain uses TRBV29-1 with TRBJ2-3, with 10 bases matching TRBD2. With 5 bases clipped from V and 6 bases from J, the junction kept 20 bases outside the gene matches. The CDR3 has 18 amino acids. In germline, CDR1 is SQVTM, CDR2 ANQGSEA.

This chain connects TRBV30 to TRBJ2-2; tentatively, D is TRBD1 (5 bases). Germline V gene data show CDR1 as GTSNPN and CDR2 as SVGIG (reference sequence). The V end lost 0 bases, the J end lost 1 base, and 12 bases lay between the germline ends. The length of the CDR3 is 16 residues. CDR3 DNA: TGTGCCTGGAGTGTTCGAAGGGGCCTGAACACCGGGGAGCTGTTTTTT. Amino acid sequence: CAWSVRRGLNTGELFF.

V gene TRBV29-1 combines with J gene TRBJ2-4; D gene uncertain. This CDR3 spans 14 amino acids. V shed 5 bases and J shed 0 bases, with 11 bases lying between them. Per germline, CDR1 SQVTM and CDR2 ANQGSEA. CDR3 in DNA: TGCAGCGTTAGCAGGATTCTAGCCAAAAACATTCAGTACTTC. Its translation: CSVSRILAKNIQYF.

The gene calls are TRBV27 and TRBJ1-5; D gene unclear. From germline, CDR1 is MNHEY and CDR2 SMNVEV (reference sequence). V lost 6 bases and J 3 bases, leaving 9 bases between the germline ends. There are 13 residues in the CDR3. In DNA form, the CDR3 reads TGTGCCAGCAGGTTAGGGCCCAATCAGCCCCAGCATTTT. Translation: CASRLGPNQPQHF.

The V gene is TRBV12-5, the J gene TRBJ2-1; 8 bases line up with TRBD2. The junction had 27 bases not matched to a gene; V was cut back by 2 bases and J by 0 bases. Germline CDR1 and CDR2: LGHNT and FRNRAP. There are 24 residues in the CDR3. This CDR3 reads CASGLSGEINGTRVRSSSYNEQFF. The CDR3 DNA is TGTGCTAGTGGTTTGTCAGGGGAAATAAACGGGACTAGGGTTAGGTCGAGCTCCTACAATGAGCAGTTCTTC.

The chain's CDR3 is CASSLVGTTSLETQYF. The CDR3 DNA reads TGCGCCAGCAGCTTGGTGGGGACTACCTCGTTAGAGACCCAGTACTTC. The V gene is TRBV5-1, the J gene TRBJ2-5; 7 bases line up with TRBD2. The germline CDR1 and CDR2 sequences are SGHRS and YFSETQ. The CDR3 covers 16 residues. J lost 4 bases, V lost 0 bases, and 9 bases had no gene match.

The rearrangement joins TRBV4-1 to TRBJ2-1; 9 nucleotides agree with TRBD2. Germline trimming cut 7 bases from V and 3 bases from J; bases unmatched to any gene: 13. The V gene's germline CDR1 is MGHRA and CDR2 YSYEKL. CDR3 length: 17 amino acids. This chain's CDR3 is CASMSSGKDFNYNEQFF. The DNA of the CDR3 is TGCGCCAGCATGTCTAGCGGGAAGGATTTCAACTACAATGAGCAGTTCTTC.

The chain joins TRBV6-1 to TRBJ1-1; weak D call: TRBD1 (6 bases). V was pared by 7 bases and J by 0 bases, with 15 bases between. CDR3 length: 15 amino acids. Germline V gene lookup returns CDR1 MNHNS and CDR2 SASEGT. The CDR3 sequence is CASIPGGYLNTEAFF. CDR3 in DNA: TGTGCCAGCATCCCGGGGGGCTACTTGAACACTGAAGCTTTCTTT.